This T cell receptor (beta chain) stems from a study of cytomegalovirus exposure and HLA in healthy donors. This PCR relied on a set of 60 Vbeta primers and 13 Jbeta primers. Method: immunoSEQ multiplex PCR; TCRdb's copy keeps in-frame clones and lacks some. The sample has 150,000 to 200,000 clones, around 84% seen once. The CDR3 is 10 residues long. V was cut by 6 bases and J by 4 bases, with 6 bases left in between. Germline V gene lookup returns CDR1 DFQATT and CDR2 SNEGSKA (reference sequence). The J gene is TRBJ1-1, the V gene TRBV20-1; D unresolved. The sample consisted of PBMCs. The receptor was derived from a boy younger than 10 in good health and CMV-seronegative. The CDR3 spells CSALRTEAFF. The CDR3 DNA follows: TGCAGTGCCCTGCGCACTGAAGCTTTCTTT.